This T cell receptor (beta chain) is drawn from a study of blood T cells in healthy people across ages. Alongside a J-beta primer mix, a sample-barcoded 5' primer served in a second PCR lasting roughly 7 to 11 cycles. Every single cDNA molecule received a tag from a template-switch adaptor with 12 random nucleotides. In TCRdb, the 5' RACE reads were re-called with MiXCR into one record per CDR3 protein. The table has approximately 580,000 distinct CDR3 sequences, around 24% seen once. This clonotype turned up a few times. CDR1 is PRHDT, CDR2 FYEKMQ, per germline (reference sequence). V lost 7 bases to trimming and J lost 2 bases, with 15 bases between them. The CDR3 has 15 amino acids. The same sample was also used in a study of T cells of mothers and their children. That work states: Per child, around 2.7 million TCR beta CDR3 reads were obtained, against over 9 million per mother.

Sequencing input: blood. This chain uses TRBV13 with TRBJ2-1; D may be TRBD2 (5 bases). This clonotype was sampled from a boy under 18 in good health. DNA of the CDR3: TGTGCCAGCACCCACCGGGGTGCTACCTACAATGAGCAGTTCTTC. Its translation: CASTHRGATYNEQFF.